The 27 T cell receptor beta chains below come from one sample, sequenced in a study of blood T cell repertoires in COVID-19. Using immunoSEQ multiplex PCR, the repertoire was profiled, and TCRdb retains in-frame clones only, with some absent. The data contain approximately 66,000 clones, around 87% of them singletons. The specimen sequenced was peripheral blood. These receptors all come from a man aged 55 to 69 with acute or convalescent COVID-19.

The rearrangement links TRBV5-4 to TRBJ2-3, with TRBD2 identical over 16 bases. The germline V gene encodes CDR1 SGHNT and CDR2 YYREEE (reference sequence). This CDR3 is built from 20 residues. The ends lost 5 bases at V and 0 bases at J; junction bases unmatched: 12. CDR3 protein: CASSRGLAGGSPTSTDTQYF. The CDR3 bases are TGTGCCAGCAGTCGGGGACTAGCGGGGGGGTCCCCGACTAGCACAGATACGCAGTATTTT.

The chain links TRBV5-1 to TRBJ2-5, with a possible D match to TRBD1 (6 bases). The CDR3 is 14 residues long. CDR1 and CDR2 from the germline V gene are SGHRS and YFSETQ. Trimming shortened V by 4 bases and J by 2 bases, and 12 bases separated the two germline ends. CDR3: CASSQPGQQETQYF. CDR3 DNA sequence: TGCGCCAGCAGCCAACCCGGACAGCAAGAGACCCAGTACTTC.

The chain is built from TRBV5-1 and TRBJ1-1, with D possibly being TRBD1 (6 bases). V was pared by 1 base and J by 11 bases, with 15 bases between. The CDR3 consists of 13 residues. In germline, CDR1 is SGHRS, CDR2 YFSETQ. In nucleotides, the CDR3 is TGCGCCAGCAGCTTGACAGAGCTACAGGGTGCTTTCTTT. Its translation: CASSLTELQGAFF.

The chain is built from TRBV7-2 and TRBJ1-4, with D possibly TRBD1 on 6 matching bases. Germline lookup yields CDR1 SGHTA and CDR2 FQGNSA. This CDR3 region has 14 residues. Trimming left V 4 bases short and J 7 bases short, with 13 bases between. CDR3 sequence (DNA): TGTGCCAGCAGCTACGGGACACTTTCTGAAAAACTGTTTTTT. Its protein product is CASSYGTLSEKLFF.

V usage is TRBV9 and J usage is TRBJ1-3; weak D call: TRBD1 (5 bases). CDR1 is SGDLS, CDR2 YYNGEE, per germline. V was trimmed by 0 bases and J by 0 bases, leaving 13 bases between them. CDR3 length equals 17 residues. CDR3 in DNA: TGTGCCAGCAGCGTAGAAACAGGTTTGAGCTCTGGAAACACCATATATTTT. The encoded protein is CASSVETGLSSGNTIYF. Together with reference TRBV9 and TRBJ1-3, the CDR3 gives the full variable domain: DSGVTQTPKHLITATGQRVTLRCSPRSGDLSVYWYQQSLDQGLQFLIQYYNGEERAKGNILERFSAQQFPDLHSELNLSSLELGDSALYFCASSVETGLSSGNTIYFGEGSWLTVV.

The chain carries TRBV19 and TRBJ1-2; 12 bases are a match to TRBD1. This CDR3 spans 15 amino acids. V trimming: 6 bases; J trimming: 6 bases; junction bases outside the gene matches: 8. The V gene's germline CDR1 is LNHDA and CDR2 SQIVND (reference sequence). CDR3 residues: CASRGQGARLDGYTF. Written as DNA, the CDR3 is TGTGCCAGTAGGGGACAGGGGGCGAGGCTAGATGGCTACACCTTC.

The genes are TRBV6-5 and TRBJ1-6; 9 positions match TRBD1. The CDR3 runs to 14 residues. Losses at the gene ends were 5 bases for V and 8 bases for J; bases not matched to a gene: 4. Germline V gene sequence: CDR1 MNHEY, CDR2 SVGAGI. CDR3 loop: CASSRTGVDSPLHF. Written as DNA, the CDR3 is TGTGCCAGCAGTCGGACAGGGGTTGATTCACCCCTCCACTTT.

V usage is TRBV7-8 and J usage is TRBJ2-5; 7 nucleotides line up with TRBD1. CDR1 is SGHVS and CDR2 is FQNEAQ in the germline V gene. The CDR3 consists of 14 residues. J gave up 3 bases and V 4 bases, and 5 bases lay outside the gene matches. The CDR3 is CASSSRQGKETQYF. The CDR3, as DNA: TGTGCCAGCAGCTCTCGACAGGGAAAAGAGACCCAGTACTTC.

The chain has TRBV6-5 and TRBJ2-3; D may be TRBD2 (5 bases). V shed 6 bases and J shed 2 bases, with 9 bases lying between them. This CDR3 contains 13 residues. CDR1 MNHEY and CDR2 SVGAGI come from the germline V gene. Here the CDR3 DNA reads TGTGCCAGCAGCGGGGTTTTCACAGATACGCAGTATTTT. Encoded protein: CASSGVFTDTQYF.

This chain connects TRBV6-5 to TRBJ1-1; 10 positions match TRBD1. V was clipped by 11 bases and J by 10 bases; unmatched bases: 7. The CDR3 spans 11 residues. The germline V gene encodes CDR1 MNHEY and CDR2 SVGAGI. CDR3 loop: CAGQGEYAAFF. The CDR3 coding sequence is TGTGCCGGACAGGGGGAGTATGCAGCTTTCTTT.

The chain carries TRBV19 and TRBJ2-2, with D possibly being TRBD1 (5 bases). V lost 1 base and J lost 2, with 11 bases in between. CDR1 LNHDA and CDR2 SQIVND come from the germline V gene (reference sequence). There are 16 residues in the CDR3. CDR3 loop: CASSIGGAANTGELFF. The CDR3, as DNA: TGTGCCAGTAGTATAGGGGGCGCGGCTAACACCGGGGAGCTGTTTTTT.

V is TRBV5-4 and J is TRBJ1-1; D remains ambiguous. Germline CDR1 is SGHNT and CDR2 is YYREEE (reference sequence). V was shortened by 5 bases and J by 3 bases, with 23 bases between the two germline ends. This CDR3 is built from 17 residues. The DNA of the CDR3 is TGTGCCAGCAGTCCCAGAGTGTGGGAGGGAGCGTACACTGAAGCTTTCTTT. Its translation is CASSPRVWEGAYTEAFF.

Concerning this clone: The sample carries other DNA sequences with the same CDR3. The CDR3 sequence: CASSLGQGGETQYF. CDR3 nucleotide sequence: TGCGCCAGCAGCTTGGGGCAGGGAGGGGAGACCCAGTACTTC. The chain recombines TRBV5-1 with TRBJ2-5; 7 bases line up with TRBD2. The junction had 4 bases not matched to a gene; V was cut back by 0 bases and J by 5 bases. CDR3 length: 14 amino acids. CDR1 and CDR2 from the germline V gene are SGHRS and YFSETQ.

V usage is TRBV4-3 and J usage is TRBJ2-3; 7 nucleotides agree with TRBD1. Germline CDR1 and CDR2: LGHNA and YSLEER. The V segment lost 0 bases and the J segment 5 bases; nucleotides outside the gene matches: 20. The CDR3 is 20 amino acids. The CDR3 region has the DNA TGCGCCAGCAGCCAAGAGTATGGGCTTAGGGACAGCAGTGCTGGAGATACGCAGTATTTT. This translates into CASSQEYGLRDSSAGDTQYF.

V usage is TRBV19 and J usage is TRBJ1-5; 11 nucleotides agree with TRBD1. The length of the CDR3 is 20 residues. Per the germline V gene, CDR1 is LNHDA and CDR2 is SQIVND (reference sequence). Trimming removed 5 bases from V and 1 base from J; junction bases left unmatched: 16. CDR3 in amino acids: CASSLRDRGSRVRSNQPQHF. CDR3 DNA sequence: TGTGCCAGTAGTCTGAGGGACAGGGGGTCCCGGGTTCGCAGCAATCAGCCCCAGCATTTT.

The V and J genes are TRBV7-2 and TRBJ1-4; D call uncertain. Germline CDR1 is SGHTA and CDR2 is FQGNSA. Deletions cut 6 bases from V and 3 bases from J, with 17 bases between. There are 16 residues in the CDR3. The CDR3 here is CASREGSGLSNEKLFF. DNA for the CDR3: TGTGCCAGCAGAGAAGGGAGTGGACTCTCTAATGAAAAACTGTTTTTT.

Remarks on this clone: Other nucleotide sequences in the sample specify the same CDR3. The chain links TRBV7-2 to TRBJ2-5, with TRBD1 identical over 7 bases. This CDR3 has 15 residues. The germline V gene has CDR1 SGHTA and CDR2 FQGNSA. The trim removed 1 base at V and 5 bases at J, leaving 7 bases unmatched. The CDR3 nucleotides read TGTGCCAGCAGCTTAGAGGGGGCGGGCACGGAGACCCAGTACTTC. Its protein is CASSLEGAGTETQYF.

This chain connects TRBV29-1 to TRBJ1-2; D is possibly TRBD1 (5 bases). Trimming removed 6 bases from V and 2 bases from J, with 13 bases in between. Germline CDR1 is SQVTM and CDR2 is ANQGSEA. The CDR3 extends over 13 amino acids. The CDR3 DNA reads as TGCAGCGTGGGGGAGGCGGGGAACTATGGCTACACCTTC. It encodes CSVGEAGNYGYTF.

This clone was found once. This sequence joins TRBV11-1 and TRBJ1-1, with D unclear. Trimming removed 5 bases from V and 0 bases from J, with 7 bases in between. This CDR3 is 13 amino acids long. Per germline, CDR1 SGHAT and CDR2 FQDESV (reference sequence). The CDR3 nucleotides read TGTGCCAGCAGCCAGGAACTGAACACTGAAGCTTTCTTT. It yields the protein CASSQELNTEAFF.

The chain recombines TRBV18 with TRBJ1-3; D not resolved. Trimming removed 0 bases at V and 0 bases at J, with 6 bases between. Germline V gives CDR1 KGHSH, CDR2 LQKENI. The CDR3 spans 15 residues. In nucleotides, the CDR3 is TGTGCCAGCTCACCACCCGGTTACTCTGGAAACACCATATATTTT. Translating it yields CASSPPGYSGNTIYF.

The rearrangement uses TRBV2 and TRBJ1-5; D gene ambiguous. This CDR3 comprises 16 residues. V lost 2 bases and J lost 0, with 11 bases in between. Germline V gene sequence: CDR1 SNHLY, CDR2 FYNNEI. The CDR3 region is CASSEYGQYSNQPQHF. The CDR3 nucleotides read TGTGCCAGCAGTGAATATGGGCAGTATAGCAATCAGCCCCAGCATTTT.

This clone was observed a few times. The rearrangement links TRBV11-2 to TRBJ2-7; D remains ambiguous. Per the germline V gene, CDR1 is SGHAT and CDR2 is FQNNGV. This CDR3 has 16 residues. With 5 bases removed from V and 0 bases from J, the gap between germline ends came to 17 bases. The CDR3, as DNA: TGTGCCAGCAGCCCCCGGTTGACGGAGAGCTCCTACGAGCAGTACTTC. It is translated as CASSPRLTESSYEQYF.

This clone was recorded only once. The CDR3 DNA reads as TGCGCCAGCAGTGATTCCCTCCGTATGCAGTACTTC. This translates into CASSDSLRMQYF. The rearrangement uses TRBV10-2 and TRBJ2-7; D gene unclear. Germline CDR1 WSHSY, CDR2 SAAADI. V was trimmed by 3 bases and J by 9 bases, leaving 12 bases between them. This CDR3 is 12 amino acids long.

The rearrangement links TRBV7-2 to TRBJ2-6; D remains unclear. Germline V CDR1 and CDR2: SGHTA, FQGNSA. Trimming took 1 base from V and 0 from J, leaving 16 bases between them. The CDR3 length is 19 residues. CDR3 nucleotide sequence: TGTGCCAGCAGCTTAGGAAGCGTCGGAAGCGTCTCTGGGGCCAACGTCCTGACTTTC. Amino acids: CASSLGSVGSVSGANVLTF.

The chain recombines TRBV19 with TRBJ1-3; D may be TRBD1 (6 bases). The CDR3 sequence is 16 residues long. Germline lookup yields CDR1 LNHDA and CDR2 SQIVND (reference sequence). The V end was cut by 5 bases, the J end by 3 bases, with 17 bases between. The CDR3 DNA is TGTGCCAGTAGTCCCCGGGACACCTTAAGTGGAAACACCATATATTTT. This sequence encodes CASSPRDTLSGNTIYF. Full variable domain (rest looked up from reference TRBV19 and TRBJ1-3): DGGITQSPKYLFRKEGQNVTLSCEQNLNHDAMYWYRQDPGQGLRLIYYSQIVNDFQKGDIAEGYSVSREKKESFPLTVTSAQKNPTAFYLCASSPRDTLSGNTIYFGEGSWLTVV.

This clone was seen a handful of times. The chain carries TRBV28 and TRBJ1-1; TRBD1 matches at 7 bases. The junction had 10 bases not matched to a gene; V was cut back by 8 bases and J by 4 bases. Germline V gives CDR1 MDHEN, CDR2 SYDVKM. The CDR3 runs to 14 residues. DNA of the CDR3: TGTGCCAGCTTACGTGGTCCAGGGGGCACTGAAGCTTTCTTT. This gives the protein CASLRGPGGTEAFF. The entire variable domain, with the rest obtained from reference TRBV28 and TRBJ1-1, is as follows: DVKVTQSSRYLVKRTGEKVFLECVQDMDHENMFWYRQDPGLGLRLIYFSYDVKMKEKGDIPEGYSVSREKKERFSLILESASTNQTSMYLCASLRGPGGTEAFFGQGTRLTVV.

The chain carries TRBV18 and TRBJ1-2; 8 positions match TRBD1. The trim removed 2 bases at V and 2 bases at J, leaving 10 bases unmatched. CDR1 is KGHSH, CDR2 LQKENI, per germline. This CDR3 comprises 17 residues. CDR3 protein: CASSPYSQGTGNYGYTF. The CDR3 coding sequence is TGTGCCAGCTCACCATACTCACAAGGGACAGGCAACTATGGCTACACCTTC.